The 2 T cell receptor beta chains listed next were all sequenced from one sample in a study of blood T cells in healthy people across ages. Alongside a J-beta primer mix, a sample-barcoded 5' primer served in a second PCR lasting about 6 to 11 cycles. MiXCR, applied by TCRdb to the 5' RACE reads, yields one record per CDR3 protein. Among approximately 350,000 distinct CDR3 sequences listed, approximately 51% were seen once. Sequenced sample: blood. These receptors all come from a man in his 60s in good health.

The CDR3 DNA follows: TGTGCCAGCAGCAGATTCGGGGGAGCGGGAGAGCGTTGGGGGACCCAGTACTTC. Amino acid sequence: CASSRFGGAGERWGTQYF. V gene TRBV28 combines with J gene TRBJ2-5; 8 bases agree with TRBD2. Germline trimming cut 6 bases from V and 7 bases from J; bases unmatched to any gene: 22. CDR1 is MDHEN and CDR2 is SYDVKM in the germline V gene. This CDR3 contains 18 residues.

The V and J genes are TRBV29-1 and TRBJ2-3; D may be TRBD2 (5 bases). There are 12 residues in the CDR3. The germline gives CDR1 SQVTM, CDR2 ANQGSEA. V shed 7 bases and J shed 8 bases, with 16 bases lying between them. The CDR3 coding sequence is TGCAGCGCCCGGGTGTCGAGCGGTACGCAGTATTTT. This codes for CSARVSSGTQYF.